The 21 T cell receptor beta chains reported below all come from one sample, sequenced in a study of blood T cell repertoires in COVID-19. Repertoires were generated with immunoSEQ multiplex PCR, while TCRdb's copy carries only in-frame clones and drops some. The data show about 170,000 clones, 70% to 85% seen once. Sequences were obtained from peripheral blood. Every receptor here comes from a woman of 80 years or more with acute or convalescent COVID-19.

This chain joins TRBV3-1 (or the pseudogene TRBV3-2) and TRBJ1-4; weak D call: TRBD1 (5 bases). In germline, CDR1 is LGHDT, CDR2 YNNKEL (reference sequence). Trimming removed 1 base from V and 2 bases from J, with 8 bases in between. This CDR3 comprises 15 residues. The CDR3 is CASSQGGGTNEKLFF. In DNA form, the CDR3 reads TGTGCCAGCAGCCAAGGGGGGGGGACTAATGAAAAACTGTTTTTT.

V gene TRBV5-1 combines with J gene TRBJ2-2, with a weak D call TRBD2 (5 bases). The V end lost 4 bases, the J end lost 0 bases, and 19 bases lay between the germline ends. Germline V gives CDR1 SGHRS, CDR2 YFSETQ. CDR3 length equals 18 residues. CDR3 in DNA: TGCGCCAGCAGCCGTGGGGATACTGGAGCGGCGAACACCGGGGAGCTGTTTTTT. Its translation is CASSRGDTGAANTGELFF.

The J gene is TRBJ1-2, the V gene TRBV7-2, with D perhaps matching TRBD1 (6 bases). This CDR3 has 12 amino acids. Trimming shortened V by 4 bases and J by 5 bases, and 8 bases separated the two germline ends. CDR1 and CDR2 (germline): SGHTA, FQGNSA. CDR3 loop: CASSSTGYGYTF. For the CDR3, the DNA is TGTGCCAGCAGCTCAACAGGGTATGGCTACACCTTC.

The V and J genes are TRBV29-1 and TRBJ1-2; tentatively, D is TRBD1 (6 bases). Germline lookup yields CDR1 SQVTM and CDR2 ANQGSEA. Trimming stripped 5 bases from V and 5 bases from J, with 12 bases between. The CDR3 totals 12 residues. CDR3 residues: CSVRWTDYGYTF. DNA of the CDR3: TGCAGCGTTCGGTGGACAGATTATGGCTACACCTTC.

The rearrangement links TRBV6-5 to TRBJ2-5, with D maybe TRBD1 (5 bases). This CDR3 region has 14 residues. Germline lookup yields CDR1 MNHEY and CDR2 SVGAGI. Trimming took 7 bases from V and 1 from J, leaving 13 bases between them. This CDR3 is CASKGRRSQETQYF. CDR3 in DNA: TGTGCCAGCAAGGGGCGGCGTTCCCAAGAGACCCAGTACTTC.

The V call is TRBV19, the J call TRBJ2-1, with unresolved D. V was pared by 5 bases and J by 5 bases, with 7 bases between. The CDR3 covers 12 residues. Per the germline V gene, CDR1 is LNHDA and CDR2 is SQIVND (reference sequence). The CDR3 sequence: CASSSRDNEQFF. CDR3 in DNA: TGTGCCAGTAGTTCCCGAGACAATGAGCAGTTCTTC.

Only one count was recorded for this clone. The chain couples TRBV7-2 to TRBJ2-2; 12 bases match TRBD1. Germline loops: CDR1 SGHTA, CDR2 FQGNSA. V lost 0 bases to trimming and J lost 10 bases; unmatched junction nucleotides: 3. This CDR3 is built from 15 residues. In DNA form, the CDR3 reads TGTGCCAGCAGCTTAGCAGGGACAGGGGGCGAGGAGCTGTTTTTT. Its translation is CASSLAGTGGEELFF. The full variable domain, in which reference TRBV7-2 and TRBJ2-2 provide the parts outside the CDR3, is GAGVSQSPSNKVTEKGKDVELRCDPISGHTALYWYRQSLGQGLEFLIYFQGNSAPDKSGLPSDRFSAERTGGSVSTLTIQRTQQEDSAVYLCASSLAGTGGEELFFGEGSRLTVL.

This chain joins TRBV20-1 and TRBJ1-2; D gene ambiguous. The CDR3 spans 15 residues. Per germline, CDR1 DFQATT and CDR2 SNEGSKA (reference sequence). V dropped 3 bases and J dropped 2 bases, with 16 bases sitting between them. CDR3 DNA sequence: TGCAGTGCTAGTAGGTCGGCGGGATCAAACTATGGCTACACCTTC. This translates into CSASRSAGSNYGYTF.

This sequence joins TRBV4-1 and TRBJ2-3; D not certain. This CDR3 has 14 residues. Germline V gene data show CDR1 as MGHRA and CDR2 as YSYEKL. The germline V and J ends were trimmed by 1 base and 4 bases, with 9 bases remaining between them. The CDR3 DNA reads as TGCGCCAGCAGCCAAGTTTTGGCATCAGATACGCAGTATTTT. Translated, it gives CASSQVLASDTQYF.

The chain combines TRBV5-8 with TRBJ1-5; D unresolved. CDR1 SGHTS and CDR2 YDEGEE come from the germline V gene. This CDR3 region has 13 residues. Trimming removed 7 bases at V and 0 bases at J, with 8 bases between. The CDR3, as DNA: TGTGCCAGCGGGCCGGCTAGCAATCAGCCCCAGCATTTT. Its translation: CASGPASNQPQHF.

The chain uses TRBV6-5 and TRBJ1-1; no reliable D call. The germline V gene has CDR1 MNHEY and CDR2 SVGAGI. The germline V and J ends were trimmed by 0 bases and 4 bases, with 15 bases remaining between them. This CDR3 contains 16 residues. The CDR3 spells CASSYSVLEVGTEAFF. CDR3 in DNA: TGTGCCAGCAGTTACTCAGTATTGGAGGTGGGCACTGAAGCTTTCTTT.

The chain is built from TRBV5-8 and TRBJ2-1, with TRBD2 matching over 10 bases. The CDR3 is 15 residues long. Germline trimming cut 4 bases from V and 3 bases from J; bases unmatched to any gene: 4. The V gene's germline CDR1 is SGHTS and CDR2 YDEGEE. Written as DNA, the CDR3 is TGTGCCAGCAGCCCGGGACTAGCGCTCTACAATGAGCAGTTCTTC. As protein: CASSPGLALYNEQFF.

The gene calls are TRBV29-1 and TRBJ1-2; D gene ambiguous. V lost 3 bases and J lost 5, with 13 bases in between. CDR1 SQVTM and CDR2 ANQGSEA come from the germline V gene. The CDR3 is 13 residues long. CDR3 protein: CSVDQRDSYGYTF. The DNA for the CDR3 is TGCAGCGTTGACCAGAGGGATTCTTATGGCTACACCTTC.

The chain recombines TRBV18 with TRBJ2-5; D is perhaps TRBD1 (5 bases). The germline V and J ends were trimmed by 6 bases and 1 base, with 9 bases remaining between them. This CDR3 region has 13 residues. CDR1 is KGHSH, CDR2 LQKENI, per germline. Here the CDR3 DNA reads TGTGCCAGCTCCCAGGGAATCCAAGAGACCCAGTACTTC. This sequence encodes CASSQGIQETQYF. Full variable domain (rest looked up from reference TRBV18 and TRBJ2-5): NAGVMQNPRHLVRRRGQEARLRCSPMKGHSHVYWYRQLPEEGLKFMVYLQKENIIDESGMPKERFSAEFPKEGPSILRIQQVVRGDSAAYFCASSQGIQETQYFGPGTRLLVL.

This chain connects TRBV6-6 to TRBJ1-3; no clear D. Trimming removed 0 bases from V and 7 bases from J, with 7 bases in between. This CDR3 contains 13 residues. From germline, CDR1 is MNHNY and CDR2 SVGAGI (reference sequence). The CDR3: CASSYSSGNTIYF. The CDR3 DNA is TGTGCCAGCAGTTACTCGAGCGGGAACACCATATATTTT.

The chain is built from TRBV10-3 and TRBJ2-1; D remains unclear. V gave up 2 bases and J gave up 2 bases, with 10 bases separating them. This CDR3 region has 15 residues. CDR1 and CDR2 from the germline V gene are ENHRY and SYGVKD. The CDR3 here is CAISELAGTYNEQFF. DNA of the CDR3: TGTGCCATCAGTGAGCTCGCAGGAACCTACAATGAGCAGTTCTTC.

The genes are TRBV11-3 and TRBJ2-3; 11 positions agree with TRBD2. Per the germline V gene, CDR1 is SGHNT and CDR2 is YENEEA. J lost 1 base, V lost 5 bases, and 8 bases had no gene match. The CDR3 runs 17 residues. The CDR3 reads CASSPYMGLAGTDTQYF. CDR3 nucleotides: TGTGCCAGCAGCCCCTATATGGGACTAGCGGGCACAGATACGCAGTATTTT.

The V and J genes are TRBV27 and TRBJ1-1; TRBD1 matches at 7 bases. The trim removed 5 bases at V and 0 bases at J, leaving 9 bases unmatched. Germline V CDR1 and CDR2: MNHEY, SMNVEV (reference sequence). The CDR3 contains 16 residues. The CDR3 nucleotides read TGTGCCAGCAGTGCTGACAGGGATCGGGTGAACACTGAAGCTTTCTTT. Translating gives CASSADRDRVNTEAFF.

With regard to this clone: The identical CDR3 is also encoded by other nucleotide sequences in the sample. V and J are TRBV6-5 and TRBJ1-2; D gene ambiguous. V lost 5 bases, J lost 4 bases, and 8 bases lay in between. The CDR3 loop spans 12 amino acids. Germline CDR1 reads MNHEY; CDR2 reads SVGAGI. CDR3 in amino acids: CASSTAGYGYTF. The DNA for the CDR3 is TGTGCCAGCAGTACCGCCGGCTATGGCTACACCTTC.

The genes are TRBV29-1 and TRBJ1-5; 10 bases align to TRBD1. The CDR3 has 15 amino acids. Trimming at V came to 4 bases and at J to 6 bases, leaving 9 bases not matched to a gene. CDR1 and CDR2 (germline): SQVTM, ANQGSEA. The CDR3 reads CSVGGGTGDSQPQHF. Here the CDR3 DNA reads TGCAGCGTTGGTGGGGGGACAGGGGATAGTCAGCCCCAGCATTTT.

A remark on this clone: Other DNA sequences of this sample code for an identical CDR3. The rearrangement links TRBV4-1 to TRBJ2-7; the match to TRBD2 covers 12 bases. Trimming removed 1 base from V and 3 bases from J; junction bases left unmatched: 1. Germline CDR1 MGHRA, CDR2 YSYEKL. The CDR3 contains 15 residues. CDR3 DNA: TGCGCCAGCAGCCAAGTACTAGCGGGAGGCTACGAGCAGTACTTC. Its translation: CASSQVLAGGYEQYF.